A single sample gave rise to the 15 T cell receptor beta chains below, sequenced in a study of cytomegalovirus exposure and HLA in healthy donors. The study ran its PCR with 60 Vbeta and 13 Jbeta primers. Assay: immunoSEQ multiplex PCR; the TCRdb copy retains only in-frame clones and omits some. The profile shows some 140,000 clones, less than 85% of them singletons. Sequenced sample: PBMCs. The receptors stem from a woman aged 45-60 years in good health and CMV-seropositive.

The chain's CDR3 is CAWSRGVQETQYF. DNA of the CDR3: TGTGCCTGGAGTCGTGGAGTCCAAGAGACCCAGTACTTC. The V gene is TRBV30, the J gene TRBJ2-5; unclear D gene. The CDR3 has 13 amino acids. Germline CDR1 reads GTSNPN; CDR2 reads SVGIG (reference sequence). Trimming pared 2 bases from V and 1 base from J, leaving 8 bases between. Supplemented by reference TRBV30 and TRBJ2-5, the full variable domain reads SQTIHQWPATLVQPVGSPLSLECTVEGTSNPNLYWYRQAAGRGLQLLFYSVGIGQISSEVPQNLSASRPQDRQFILSSKKLLLSDSGFYLCAWSRGVQETQYFGPGTRLLVL.

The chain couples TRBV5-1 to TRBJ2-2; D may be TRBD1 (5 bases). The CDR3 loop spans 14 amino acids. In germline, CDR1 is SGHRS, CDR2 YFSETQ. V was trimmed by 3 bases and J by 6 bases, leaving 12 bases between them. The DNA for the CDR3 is TGCGCCAGCAGCTGGACAACCCCGTCCGGGGAGCTGTTTTTT. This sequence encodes CASSWTTPSGELFF.

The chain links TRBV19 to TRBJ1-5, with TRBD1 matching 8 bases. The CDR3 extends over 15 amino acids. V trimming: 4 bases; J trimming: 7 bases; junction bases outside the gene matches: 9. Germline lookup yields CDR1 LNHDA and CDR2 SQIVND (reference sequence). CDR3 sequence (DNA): TGTGCCAGTAGTACTCAGACAGGGGCGGACCAGCCCCAGCATTTT. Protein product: CASSTQTGADQPQHF.

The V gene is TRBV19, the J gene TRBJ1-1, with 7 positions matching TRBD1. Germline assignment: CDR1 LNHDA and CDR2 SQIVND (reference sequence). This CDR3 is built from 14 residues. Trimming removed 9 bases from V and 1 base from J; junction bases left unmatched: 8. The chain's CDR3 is CARLRQGANTEAFF. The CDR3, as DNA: TGTGCCAGGCTAAGACAGGGAGCGAACACTGAAGCTTTCTTT.

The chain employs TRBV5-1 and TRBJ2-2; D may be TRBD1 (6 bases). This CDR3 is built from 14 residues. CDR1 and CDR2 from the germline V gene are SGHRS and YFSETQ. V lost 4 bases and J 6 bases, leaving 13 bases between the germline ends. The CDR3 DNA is TGCGCCAGCAGCCGGACACAGGGTCCCGGGGAGCTGTTTTTT. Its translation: CASSRTQGPGELFF.

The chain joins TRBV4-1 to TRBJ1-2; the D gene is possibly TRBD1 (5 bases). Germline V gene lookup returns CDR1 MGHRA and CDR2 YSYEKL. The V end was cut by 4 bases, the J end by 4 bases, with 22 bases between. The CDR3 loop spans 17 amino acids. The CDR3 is CASSPPSGAVDRYGYTF. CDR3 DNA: TGCGCCAGCAGCCCCCCCAGCGGGGCCGTAGACCGCTATGGCTACACCTTC.

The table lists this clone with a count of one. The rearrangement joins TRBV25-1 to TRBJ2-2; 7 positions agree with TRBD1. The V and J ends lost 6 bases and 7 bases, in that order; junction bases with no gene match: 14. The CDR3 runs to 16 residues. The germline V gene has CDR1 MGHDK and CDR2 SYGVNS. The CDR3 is CASSAWYGTDFGELFF. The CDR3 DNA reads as TGTGCCAGCAGCGCTTGGTACGGGACAGACTTCGGGGAGCTGTTTTTT. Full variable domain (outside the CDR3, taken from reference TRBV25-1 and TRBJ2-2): EADIYQTPRYLVIGTGKKITLECSQTMGHDKMYWYQQDPGMELHLIHYSYGVNSTEKGDLSSESTVSRIRTEHFPLTLESARPSHTSQYLCASSAWYGTDFGELFFGEGSRLTVL.

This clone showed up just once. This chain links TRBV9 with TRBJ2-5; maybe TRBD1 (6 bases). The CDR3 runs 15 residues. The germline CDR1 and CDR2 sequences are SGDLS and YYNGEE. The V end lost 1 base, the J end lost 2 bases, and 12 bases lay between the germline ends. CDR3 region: CASSVSGTPQETQYF. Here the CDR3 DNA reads TGTGCCAGCAGCGTATCCGGGACACCTCAAGAGACCCAGTACTTC.

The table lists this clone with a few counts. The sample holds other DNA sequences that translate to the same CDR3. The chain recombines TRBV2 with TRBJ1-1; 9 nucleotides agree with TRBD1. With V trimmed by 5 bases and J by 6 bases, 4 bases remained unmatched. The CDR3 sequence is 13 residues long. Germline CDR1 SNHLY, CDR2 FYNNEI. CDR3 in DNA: TGTGCCAGCAGTAAACAGGGGGCCTCTGAAGCTTTCTTT. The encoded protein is CASSKQGASEAFF.

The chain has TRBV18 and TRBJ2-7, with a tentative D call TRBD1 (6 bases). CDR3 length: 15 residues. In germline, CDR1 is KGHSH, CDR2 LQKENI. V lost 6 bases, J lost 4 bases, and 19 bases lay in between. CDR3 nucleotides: TGTGCCAGCTCCGTTGAGGCAGGCGGACAGTACGAGCAGTACTTC. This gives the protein CASSVEAGGQYEQYF.

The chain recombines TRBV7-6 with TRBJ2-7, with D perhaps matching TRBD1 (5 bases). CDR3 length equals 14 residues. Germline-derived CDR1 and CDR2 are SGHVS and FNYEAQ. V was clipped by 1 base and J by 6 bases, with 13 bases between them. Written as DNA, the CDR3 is TGTGCCAGCAGCTTAGAGGTAGGGGATGCCGAGCAGTACTTC. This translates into CASSLEVGDAEQYF.

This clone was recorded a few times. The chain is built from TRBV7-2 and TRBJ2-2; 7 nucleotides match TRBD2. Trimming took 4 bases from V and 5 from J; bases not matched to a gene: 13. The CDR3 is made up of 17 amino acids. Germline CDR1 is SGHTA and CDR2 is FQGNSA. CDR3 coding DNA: TGTGCCAGCAGCTCCCAACAACTAGCGTCGGGGACCGGGGAGCTGTTTTTT. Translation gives CASSSQQLASGTGELFF.

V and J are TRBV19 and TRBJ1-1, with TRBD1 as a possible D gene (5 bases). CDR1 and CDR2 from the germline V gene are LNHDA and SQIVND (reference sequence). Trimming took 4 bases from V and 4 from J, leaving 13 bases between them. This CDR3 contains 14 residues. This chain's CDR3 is CASSTSGYRTEAFF. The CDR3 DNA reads TGTGCCAGTAGTACCTCAGGGTATCGCACTGAAGCTTTCTTT.

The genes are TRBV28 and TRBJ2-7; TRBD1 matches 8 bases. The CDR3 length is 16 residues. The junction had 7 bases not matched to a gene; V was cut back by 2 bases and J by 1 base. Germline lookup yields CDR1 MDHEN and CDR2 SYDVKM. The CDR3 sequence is CASSLVAGQESYEQYF. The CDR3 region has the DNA TGTGCCAGCAGTTTAGTGGCGGGACAGGAGTCCTACGAGCAGTACTTC.

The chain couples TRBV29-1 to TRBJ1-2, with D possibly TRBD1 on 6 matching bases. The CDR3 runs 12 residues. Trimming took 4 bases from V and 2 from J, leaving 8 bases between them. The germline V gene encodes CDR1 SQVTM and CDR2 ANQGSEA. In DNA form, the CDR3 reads TGCAGCGTTGGACAGGTCAACTATGGCTACACCTTC. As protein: CSVGQVNYGYTF.